This T cell receptor (beta chain) appears in the sequencing data of a study of cytomegalovirus exposure and HLA in healthy donors. Overall study findings and caveats: Likely technical artifact: a cluster of highly shared sequence variants.

Primers included in the PCR were 60 Vbeta and 13 Jbeta primers. Some clones are missing from TCRdb's copy, which holds only in-frame ones; the method was immunoSEQ multiplex PCR. The data contain about 160,000 clones, roughly four fifths of them seen just once; the ten biggest clones take up roughly 1.4%. Comment on this clone: Its specificity is not known.

The CDR3 length is 14 residues. Germline lookup yields CDR1 MNHNS and CDR2 SASEGT. Trimming removed 5 bases from V and 6 bases from J, with 13 bases in between. The chain uses TRBV6-1 and TRBJ2-2; D is perhaps TRBD2 (5 bases). The TCR sequence derives from a man aged 35-49 years in good health and CMV-seronegative. The specimen sequenced was PBMCs. CDR3 sequence reads: CASSWGERAGELFF. The CDR3 region has the DNA TGTGCCAGCAGTTGGGGAGAAAGGGCCGGGGAGCTGTTTTTT.